Each of the 24 T cell receptor beta chains below was sequenced from the same sample in a study of cytomegalovirus exposure and HLA in healthy donors. Clones were sequenced by immunoSEQ multiplex PCR, and TCRdb holds only the in-frame ones, with some missing. The table includes under 300,000 clones, around 87% detected once. The sequenced sample consisted of PBMCs. These receptors came from a woman aged 25 to 45 in good health and CMV-seropositive.

The V call is TRBV7-6, the J call TRBJ1-3; D not certain. Deletions cut 8 bases from V and 4 bases from J, with 12 bases between. The germline gives CDR1 SGHVS, CDR2 FNYEAQ. This CDR3 comprises 13 residues. The CDR3 loop is CASGSTLGNTIYF. The CDR3, as DNA: TGTGCCAGCGGATCGACATTAGGAAACACCATATATTTT. Full variable domain (outside the CDR3, taken from reference TRBV7-6 and TRBJ1-3): GAGVSQSPRYKVTKRGQDVALRCDPISGHVSLYWYRQALGQGPEFLTYFNYEAQQDKSGLPNDRFSAERPEGSISTLTIQRTEQRDSAMYRCASGSTLGNTIYFGEGSWLTVV.

J is TRBJ2-6 and V is TRBV19, with 13 bases aligning to TRBD2. The germline V gene encodes CDR1 LNHDA and CDR2 SQIVND (reference sequence). V gave up 3 bases and J gave up 0 bases; unmatched junction bases: 5. The CDR3 contains 19 residues. The CDR3 DNA sequence: TGTGCCAGTAGTATCTCTGGACTAGCGGGAGTCTCTGGGGCCAACGTCCTGACTTTC. Its protein is CASSISGLAGVSGANVLTF.

The rearrangement links TRBV27 to TRBJ2-7; possible D gene TRBD1, 5 bases. This CDR3 has 15 residues. The V gene's germline CDR1 is MNHEY and CDR2 SMNVEV (reference sequence). V was clipped by 5 bases and J by 0 bases, with 14 bases between them. The DNA for the CDR3 is TGTGCCAGCAGTGCCTTGACAGTGACCTCCTACGAGCAGTACTTC. Its translation is CASSALTVTSYEQYF.

V usage is TRBV28 and J usage is TRBJ2-7; 9 bases are shared with TRBD1. Germline CDR1 is MDHEN and CDR2 is SYDVKM. The CDR3 loop spans 15 amino acids. The junction had 5 bases not matched to a gene; V was cut back by 3 bases and J by 2 bases. The CDR3 reads CASSFEYRGPYEQYF. DNA of the CDR3: TGTGCCAGCAGTTTCGAGTACAGGGGGCCCTACGAGCAGTACTTC.

In DNA, the CDR3 is TGTGCCAGCAGTTACGCCACCGGAGCGGGGGTAAACATTCAGTACTTC. It is translated as CASSYATGAGVNIQYF. The rearrangement joins TRBV6-5 to TRBJ2-4, with 8 bases identical to TRBD2. Germline values: CDR1 MNHEY, CDR2 SVGAGI. J lost 6 bases, V lost 2 bases, and 9 bases had no gene match. This CDR3 region has 16 residues.

J is TRBJ1-1 and V is TRBV28, with TRBD1 matching 8 bases. V lost 5 bases to trimming and J lost 2 bases; unmatched junction nucleotides: 4. This CDR3 has 14 residues. In germline, CDR1 is MDHEN, CDR2 SYDVKM. The CDR3 is CASSPGGINTEAFF. CDR3 bases: TGTGCCAGCAGTCCAGGGGGCATAAACACTGAAGCTTTCTTT. The full variable domain, with the rest looked up from reference TRBV28 and TRBJ1-1, is DVKVTQSSRYLVKRTGEKVFLECVQDMDHENMFWYRQDPGLGLRLIYFSYDVKMKEKGDIPEGYSVSREKKERFSLILESASTNQTSMYLCASSPGGINTEAFFGQGTRLTVV.

The CDR3 nucleotides read TGTGCCAGCACCAGGGGGAACACCTACAATGAGCAGTTCTTC. This codes for CASTRGNTYNEQFF. The chain links TRBV6-1 to TRBJ2-1; 7 nucleotides line up with TRBD1. Germline loops: CDR1 MNHNS, CDR2 SASEGT. The V and J ends lost 7 bases and 2 bases, in that order; junction bases with no gene match: 5. This CDR3 region has 14 residues.

CDR3 amino acids: CASSAQGVNTEAFF. CDR3 DNA: TGTGCCAGCAGCGCACAGGGAGTGAACACTGAAGCTTTCTTT. This chain links TRBV9 with TRBJ1-1, with a tentative D call TRBD1 (6 bases). Germline-derived CDR1 and CDR2 are SGDLS and YYNGEE. Trimming left V 3 bases short and J 0 bases short, with 9 bases between. The CDR3 runs 14 residues.

This chain links TRBV6-1 with TRBJ1-2, with D unclear. Per germline, CDR1 MNHNS and CDR2 SASEGT. The CDR3 runs to 13 residues. Trimming cost V 2 bases and J 10 bases, with 14 bases left between them. CDR3 DNA: TGTGCCAGCAGTGAAAGTCAAAGAGACTACTACACCTTC. Protein: CASSESQRDYYTF.

The table lists this clone with a count of one. V gene TRBV28 combines with J gene TRBJ2-7; possibly TRBD1 for D (5 bases). The V end was cut by 10 bases, the J end by 2 bases, with 18 bases between. Looked up from germline, CDR1 is MDHEN and CDR2 is SYDVKM. This CDR3 is 14 amino acids long. The CDR3 region is CANGPQGTPYEQYF. In nucleotides, the CDR3 is TGTGCCAACGGCCCTCAGGGAACCCCCTACGAGCAGTACTTC.

This sequence joins TRBV11-2 and TRBJ2-2, with 10 bases aligning to TRBD2. CDR3 length: 18 residues. Germline CDR1 and CDR2: SGHAT and FQNNGV. The V gene end was trimmed by 4 bases and the J gene end by 4 bases; junction bases not matched to a gene: 12. CDR3: CASSSLTSSGRLTGELFF. In DNA form, the CDR3 reads TGTGCCAGCAGCTCGCTGACTTCTAGCGGGAGACTCACCGGGGAGCTGTTTTTT.

V and J are TRBV6-5 and TRBJ2-7, with D uncertain. The CDR3 is 11 residues long. The V gene lost 6 bases and the J gene lost 3 bases, with 6 bases spanning the gap. Looked up from germline, CDR1 is MNHEY and CDR2 is SVGAGI. The CDR3 region has the DNA TGTGCCAGCAGGTATCTCTACGAGCAGTACTTC. Translating it yields CASRYLYEQYF.

V gene TRBV6-6 combines with J gene TRBJ1-5; 8 bases map to TRBD1. V was pared by 10 bases and J by 5 bases, with 13 bases of the junction left unmatched. CDR1 MNHNY and CDR2 SVGAGI come from the germline V gene (reference sequence). This CDR3 is built from 15 residues. The CDR3: CAIRPDRGGDQPQHF. In nucleotides, the CDR3 is TGTGCCATCAGACCCGACAGGGGAGGGGATCAGCCCCAGCATTTT.

The V gene is TRBV7-9, the J gene TRBJ2-2, with D possibly matching TRBD2 (7 bases). The V gene's germline CDR1 is SEHNR and CDR2 FQNEAQ (reference sequence). Trimming took off 7 bases at V and 4 bases at J, with 16 bases between the two ends. This CDR3 is 15 amino acids long. CDR3 sequence reads: CASTGGGQFTGELFF. CDR3 nucleotide sequence: TGTGCCAGCACGGGGGGAGGACAGTTCACCGGGGAGCTGTTTTTT.

The chain recombines TRBV5-1 with TRBJ2-1, with D tentatively TRBD1 (5 bases). Between the trimmed V and J ends, which lost 6 bases and 2 bases, there was a span of 12 bases. The CDR3 length is 14 residues. Germline V gene data show CDR1 as SGHRS and CDR2 as YFSETQ. CDR3 sequence reads: CASTPLGPYNEQFF. CDR3 DNA sequence: TGCGCCAGCACCCCACTGGGGCCCTACAATGAGCAGTTCTTC.

J is TRBJ2-1 and V is TRBV5-1; 8 positions match TRBD1. The J segment lost 10 bases and the V segment lost 7 bases, leaving 19 bases of the junction unmatched. The CDR3 loop spans 16 amino acids. Per germline, CDR1 SGHRS and CDR2 YFSETQ. For the CDR3, the DNA is TGCGCCAGCGGAACAGGACAGGGTCCAGGGGTAGAAGAGCAGTTCTTC. Its translation: CASGTGQGPGVEEQFF.

This clone has more than one count but fewer than ten. The CDR3 DNA reads as TGCGCCAGCAGCGAACTAGCGGGAGAGGTCGGGGAGCTGTTTTTT. Protein product: CASSELAGEVGELFF. J is TRBJ2-2 and V is TRBV4-1; TRBD2 matches at 11 bases. V lost 5 bases and J lost 7; bases outside the gene matches: 6. In germline, CDR1 is MGHRA, CDR2 YSYEKL. The CDR3 extends over 15 amino acids.

Judged by abundance, this clone is medium-sized. CDR3 nucleotide sequence: TGTGCCAGTAGCGGGACAGGGTCTAACTATGGCTACACCTTC. This translates into CASSGTGSNYGYTF. J is TRBJ1-2 and V is TRBV19; 9 bases match TRBD1. CDR3 size: 14 residues. The V segment lost 6 bases and the J segment 0 bases; nucleotides outside the gene matches: 2. The V gene's germline CDR1 is LNHDA and CDR2 SQIVND (reference sequence).

V gene TRBV5-1 combines with J gene TRBJ2-3; 8 bases agree with TRBD2. Germline V gene lookup returns CDR1 SGHRS and CDR2 YFSETQ. The J segment lost 1 base and the V segment lost 6 bases, leaving 7 bases of the junction unmatched. The CDR3 has 15 residues. DNA for the CDR3: TGCGCCAGCAAAAAAACTAGCGGAGGCACAGATACGCAGTATTTT. The encoded protein is CASKKTSGGTDTQYF.

This clone has more than one count but fewer than ten. The chain employs TRBV6-6 and TRBJ2-1, with 10 nucleotides matching TRBD2. Germline assignment: CDR1 MNHNY and CDR2 SVGAGI (reference sequence). Trimming removed 6 bases from V and 4 bases from J; junction bases left unmatched: 6. The CDR3 loop spans 15 amino acids. CDR3 amino acids: CASRSGTSDYNEQFF. The CDR3 coding sequence is TGTGCCAGCAGATCGGGGACTAGCGATTACAATGAGCAGTTCTTC.

The CDR3 DNA is TGTGCCAGCAGTTCGAGAGGGACTCTCAACGAGCAGTACTTC. Its protein is CASSSRGTLNEQYF. The chain has TRBV28 and TRBJ2-7, with D possibly being TRBD2 (6 bases). This CDR3 comprises 14 residues. The ends were cut back, 4 bases at V and 5 bases at J, with 15 bases in the middle. Per the germline V gene, CDR1 is MDHEN and CDR2 is SYDVKM. Based on the CDR3 plus reference TRBV28 and TRBJ2-7, the full variable domain is DVKVTQSSRYLVKRTGEKVFLECVQDMDHENMFWYRQDPGLGLRLIYFSYDVKMKEKGDIPEGYSVSREKKERFSLILESASTNQTSMYLCASSSRGTLNEQYFGPGTRLTVT.

The rearrangement joins TRBV5-5 to TRBJ1-2; the match to TRBD1 covers 7 bases. There are 16 residues in the CDR3. J gave up 4 bases and V 2 bases, and 11 bases lay outside the gene matches. CDR1 SGHKS and CDR2 YYEKEE come from the germline V gene (reference sequence). CDR3 coding DNA: TGTGCCAGCAGCTTCTCTGGACAGGTGGGCATCTATGGCTACACCTTC. It is translated as CASSFSGQVGIYGYTF. Together with reference TRBV5-5 and TRBJ1-2, the CDR3 gives the full variable domain: DAGVTQSPTHLIKTRGQQVTLRCSPISGHKSVSWYQQVLGQGPQFIFQYYEKEERGRGNFPDRFSARQFPNYSSELNVNALLLGDSALYLCASSFSGQVGIYGYTFGSGTRLTVV.

This clone has just one count. This rearrangement joins TRBV14 to TRBJ1-1, with D maybe TRBD1 (5 bases). The CDR3 is 16 residues long. With 4 bases removed from V and 0 bases from J, the gap between germline ends came to 15 bases. Per the germline V gene, CDR1 is SGHDN and CDR2 is FVKESK. Here the CDR3 reads CASSRVGGTMNTEAFF. In DNA form, the CDR3 reads TGTGCCAGCAGCCGGGTGGGGGGGACCATGAACACTGAAGCTTTCTTT.

The chain has TRBV29-1 and TRBJ2-1; no definite D call. In germline, CDR1 is SQVTM, CDR2 ANQGSEA. The CDR3 is 10 amino acids. With 3 bases removed from V and 7 bases from J, the gap between germline ends came to 4 bases. The DNA for the CDR3 is TGCAGCGTTGATGAGAATGAGCAGTTCTTC. As protein: CSVDENEQFF.